The 6 T cell receptor beta chains presented below share a single source sample, sequenced in a study of blood T cell repertoires in COVID-19. The protocol was immunoSEQ multiplex PCR, while the TCRdb copy is restricted to in-frame clones and leaves out a portion. The data show approximately 320,000 clones, about 91% seen once. Input material: PBMCs or T cells enriched from blood (not recorded which). The receptors were gathered from a woman under 30 who had recovered from COVID-19.

This clone showed up just a few times. V and J are TRBV18 and TRBJ1-2; perhaps TRBD1 as D (5 bases). V shed 4 bases and J shed 7 bases, with 16 bases lying between them. Germline lookup yields CDR1 KGHSH and CDR2 LQKENI. The CDR3 length is 14 residues. The CDR3 reads CASSLPGLASGYTF. The CDR3 nucleotides are TGTGCCAGCTCACTACCGGGACTTGCCAGTGGCTACACCTTC. The variable domain in full, completed from reference TRBV18 and TRBJ1-2, reads NAGVMQNPRHLVRRRGQEARLRCSPMKGHSHVYWYRQLPEEGLKFMVYLQKENIIDESGMPKERFSAEFPKEGPSILRIQQVVRGDSAAYFCASSLPGLASGYTFGSGTRLTVV.

This clone was observed a few times. V and J are TRBV14 and TRBJ1-1; TRBD1 aligns across 8 bases. The CDR3 sequence is 15 residues long. Trimming cost V 5 bases and J 4 bases; bases outside gene matches: 9. CDR1 SGHDN and CDR2 FVKESK come from the germline V gene. CDR3 amino acids: CASSSDRGRSTEAFF. The CDR3 coding sequence is TGTGCCAGCAGCTCCGACAGGGGTAGGTCCACTGAAGCTTTCTTT.

The rearrangement uses TRBV15 and TRBJ2-5, with 10 bases fitting TRBD1. Germline trimming cut 0 bases from V and 1 base from J; bases unmatched to any gene: 5. CDR3 length: 17 amino acids. Germline-derived CDR1 and CDR2 are LNHNV and YYDKDF (reference sequence). CDR3 DNA sequence: TGTGCCACCAGCAGAGATCTGCGGACAGGGGGCCAAGAGACCCAGTACTTC. Protein sequence: CATSRDLRTGGQETQYF.

The sample holds one count of this clone. The chain recombines TRBV27 with TRBJ1-1, with TRBD1 as a possible D gene (5 bases). The V end lost 7 bases, the J end lost 0 bases, and 12 bases lay between the germline ends. Per the germline V gene, CDR1 is MNHEY and CDR2 is SMNVEV (reference sequence). CDR3 length: 14 residues. The CDR3 is CASTPQGMNTEAFF. The CDR3 DNA is TGTGCCAGCACCCCCCAGGGTATGAACACTGAAGCTTTCTTT.

The chain is built from TRBV29-1 and TRBJ1-3; TRBD1 agrees at 7 bases. The J segment lost 0 bases and the V segment lost 5 bases, leaving 7 bases of the junction unmatched. The CDR3 is made up of 15 amino acids. Germline CDR1 and CDR2: SQVTM and ANQGSEA. This CDR3 is CSVIRTGPSGNTIYF. DNA of the CDR3: TGCAGCGTTATACGGACAGGTCCCTCTGGAAACACCATATATTTT.

The chain employs TRBV13 and TRBJ2-3, with 8 bases that match TRBD1. This CDR3 contains 18 residues. V was pared by 5 bases and J by 0 bases, with 13 bases of the junction left unmatched. Germline V gene data show CDR1 as PRHDT and CDR2 as FYEKMQ (reference sequence). The CDR3 nucleotides read TGTGCCAGCAGCGACGGACAGGGAGGTAGTGCTAGCACAGATACGCAGTATTTT. It codes for CASSDGQGGSASTDTQYF. Drawing the rest from reference TRBV13 and TRBJ2-3, the complete variable domain is AAGVIQSPRHLIKEKRETATLKCYPIPRHDTVYWYQQGPGQDPQFLISFYEKMQSDKGSIPDRFSAQQFSDYHSELNMSSLELGDSALYFCASSDGQGGSASTDTQYFGPGTRLTVL.